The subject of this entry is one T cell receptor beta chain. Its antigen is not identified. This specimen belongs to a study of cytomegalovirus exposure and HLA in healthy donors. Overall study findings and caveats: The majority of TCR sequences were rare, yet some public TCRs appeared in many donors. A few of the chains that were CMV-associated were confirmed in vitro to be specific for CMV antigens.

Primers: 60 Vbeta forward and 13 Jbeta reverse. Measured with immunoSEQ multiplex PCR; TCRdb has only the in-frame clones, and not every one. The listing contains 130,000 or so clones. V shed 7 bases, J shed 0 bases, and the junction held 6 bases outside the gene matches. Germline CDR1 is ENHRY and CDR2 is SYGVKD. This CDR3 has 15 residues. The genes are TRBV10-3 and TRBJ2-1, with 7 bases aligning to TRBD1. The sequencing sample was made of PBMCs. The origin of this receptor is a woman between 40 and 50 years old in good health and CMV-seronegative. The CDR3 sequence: CAIKGGPSSYNEQFF. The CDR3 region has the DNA TGTGCCATCAAAGGGGGCCCTAGCTCCTACAATGAGCAGTTCTTC.